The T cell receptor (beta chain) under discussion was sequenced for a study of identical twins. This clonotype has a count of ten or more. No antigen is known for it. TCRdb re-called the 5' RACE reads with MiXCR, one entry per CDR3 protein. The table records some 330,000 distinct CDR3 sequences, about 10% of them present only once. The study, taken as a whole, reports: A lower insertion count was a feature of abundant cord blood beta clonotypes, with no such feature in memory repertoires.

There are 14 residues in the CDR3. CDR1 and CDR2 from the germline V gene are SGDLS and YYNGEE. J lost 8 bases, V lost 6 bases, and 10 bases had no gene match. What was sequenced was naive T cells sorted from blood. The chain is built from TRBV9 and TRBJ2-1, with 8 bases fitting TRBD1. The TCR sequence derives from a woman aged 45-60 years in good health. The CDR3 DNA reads TGTGCCAGCAATCAGGACAGGGACGCAGATGAGCAGTTCTTC. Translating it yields CASNQDRDADEQFF.